This TCR beta chain was retrieved from a study of Ad26.COV2.S vaccination and SARS-CoV-2 variants. General study results and limits: Possibly, TCR breadth and depth analyses underestimated total T cell responses.

Concerning this clone: Its antigen is currently unknown.

Measured with immunoSEQ multiplex PCR; TCRdb has only the in-frame clones, and not every one. The sample includes roughly 680,000 clones, about 90% of them seen just once. The treatment was: some 20 received Ad26.COV2.S at low or high dose, single or two shots; 5 received placebo; per-sample allocation not given. Sampling occurred on day 63 after the first vaccine or placebo injection. The CDR3 sequence is 14 residues long. Trimming took off 4 bases at V and 7 bases at J, with 16 bases between the two ends. Germline CDR1 is GTSNPN and CDR2 is SVGIG (reference sequence). The chain employs TRBV30 and TRBJ1-4; D possibly corresponds to TRBD1 (6 bases). This clonotype was sampled from a person between 18 and 65 years old who received the Ad26.COV2.S COVID-19 vaccine or a placebo. The source material was peripheral blood, sampled in a trial of Ad26.COV2.S vaccine versus placebo. This chain's CDR3 is CAWTLRGSGEKLFF. CDR3 nucleotide sequence: TGTGCCTGGACCCTAAGGGGGTCGGGTGAAAAACTGTTTTTT.